The 25 T cell receptor beta chains below all came from one sample that was sequenced in a study of blood T cell repertoires in COVID-19. Sequencing was performed with immunoSEQ multiplex PCR; in TCRdb, only in-frame clones are kept and a portion is missing. The sample holds about 670,000 clones, 70% to 90% seen once. The sample consisted of peripheral blood. The receptors originated from a woman aged 18-29 years with acute or convalescent COVID-19.

The J gene is TRBJ2-1, the V gene TRBV7-2; unclear D gene. V was pared by 5 bases and J by 6 bases, with 11 bases between. This CDR3 comprises 13 residues. Germline CDR1 SGHTA, CDR2 FQGNSA. This chain's CDR3 is CASSRDTINEQFF. CDR3 sequence (DNA): TGTGCCAGCAGCCGTGACACCATCAATGAGCAGTTCTTC.

This rearrangement joins TRBV7-8 to TRBJ2-1; 10 bases match TRBD1. There are 17 residues in the CDR3. Germline V gene lookup returns CDR1 SGHVS and CDR2 FQNEAQ. Trimming took 0 bases from V and 2 from J; bases not matched to a gene: 4. CDR3 amino acids: CASSLALGTGAYNEQFF. The DNA for the CDR3 is TGTGCCAGCAGCTTAGCGCTTGGGACAGGGGCCTACAATGAGCAGTTCTTC. Looking up the rest from reference TRBV7-8 and TRBJ2-1 gives the full variable domain: GAGVSQSPRYKVAKRGQDVALRCDPISGHVSLFWYQQALGQGPEFLTYFQNEAQLDKSGLPSDRFFAERPEGSVSTLKIQRTQQEDSAVYLCASSLALGTGAYNEQFFGPGTRLTVL.

The chain uses TRBV5-1 and TRBJ2-3, with TRBD2 matching 8 bases. CDR1 is SGHRS, CDR2 YFSETQ, per germline. This CDR3 has 14 residues. Losses at the gene ends were 6 bases for V and 3 bases for J; bases not matched to a gene: 6. The DNA of the CDR3 is TGCGCCAGCAATCTAGCGGGTTTAACAGATACGCAGTATTTT. Its protein product is CASNLAGLTDTQYF.

This clone was counted between two and nine times. V usage is TRBV10-1 and J usage is TRBJ1-5; weak D call: TRBD1 (6 bases). Deletions cut 9 bases from V and 3 bases from J, with 15 bases between. The CDR3 runs 14 residues. Germline V lookup: CDR1 WNHNN, CDR2 SYGVQD (reference sequence). As DNA, the CDR3 is TGCGCCAGAACCGGACAGTACCCCAATCAGCCCCAGCATTTT. It yields the protein CARTGQYPNQPQHF.

This chain links TRBV27 with TRBJ1-4; 7 bases are shared with TRBD1. The V gene's germline CDR1 is MNHEY and CDR2 SMNVEV (reference sequence). This CDR3 has 14 residues. After removal of 5 bases from V and 6 bases from J, the junction contained 6 bases not matched to a gene. The CDR3 region is CASSRQGGDEKLFF. CDR3 bases: TGTGCCAGCAGTCGACAGGGCGGGGATGAAAAACTGTTTTTT.

V and J are TRBV4-3 and TRBJ1-6; D may be TRBD1 (5 bases). This CDR3 has 16 amino acids. The germline V and J ends were trimmed by 0 bases and 10 bases, with 16 bases remaining between them. CDR1 LGHNA and CDR2 YSLEER come from the germline V gene. CDR3 amino acids: CASSQETSGASSPLHF. The DNA for the CDR3 is TGCGCCAGCAGCCAAGAGACTAGCGGGGCATCCTCACCCCTCCACTTT.

This chain joins TRBV9 and TRBJ2-1, with TRBD2 identical over 10 bases. Germline CDR1 and CDR2: SGDLS and YYNGEE. The length of the CDR3 is 15 residues. The J segment lost 8 bases and the V segment lost 2 bases, leaving 7 bases of the junction unmatched. The CDR3 bases are TGTGCCAGCAGCGTCACTAGCGGGACGGTGCATGAGCAGTTCTTC. Amino acid sequence: CASSVTSGTVHEQFF. Together with reference TRBV9 and TRBJ2-1, the CDR3 gives the full variable domain: DSGVTQTPKHLITATGQRVTLRCSPRSGDLSVYWYQQSLDQGLQFLIQYYNGEERAKGNILERFSAQQFPDLHSELNLSSLELGDSALYFCASSVTSGTVHEQFFGPGTRLTVL.

This rearrangement joins TRBV18 to TRBJ2-6, with a possible D match to TRBD1 (6 bases). The V and J ends lost 3 bases and 1 base respectively, with 10 bases between them. The germline V gene has CDR1 KGHSH and CDR2 LQKENI. This CDR3 comprises 16 residues. CDR3 sequence reads: CASSPSTGSGANVLTF. In DNA, the CDR3 is TGTGCCAGCTCACCGTCTACAGGGTCTGGGGCCAACGTCCTGACTTTC. Complete variable domain (other parts from reference TRBV18 and TRBJ2-6): NAGVMQNPRHLVRRRGQEARLRCSPMKGHSHVYWYRQLPEEGLKFMVYLQKENIIDESGMPKERFSAEFPKEGPSILRIQQVVRGDSAAYFCASSPSTGSGANVLTFGAGSRLTVL.

The chain combines TRBV2 with TRBJ1-2; possible D gene TRBD1, 5 bases. There are 18 residues in the CDR3. CDR1 is SNHLY, CDR2 FYNNEI, per germline. Between the trimmed V and J ends, which lost 2 bases and 6 bases, there was a span of 25 bases. CDR3 DNA: TGTGCCAGCAGTGAAACCCTCCCATCAGGGAGGAGGAATAATGGCTACACCTTC. Protein product: CASSETLPSGRRNNGYTF.

V is TRBV19 and J is TRBJ2-1; TRBD2 aligns across 9 bases. Germline CDR1 reads LNHDA; CDR2 reads SQIVND (reference sequence). The CDR3 contains 15 residues. J was trimmed by 3 bases and V by 3 bases; bases with no gene match: 3. The CDR3 sequence is CASSMGLAVYNEQFF. The CDR3 DNA reads TGTGCCAGTAGTATGGGACTAGCAGTCTACAATGAGCAGTTCTTC.

The V call is TRBV4-3, the J call TRBJ2-1, with D perhaps TRBD1 (6 bases). The CDR3 is 19 residues long. V was cut by 0 bases and J by 6 bases, with 24 bases left in between. The germline V gene has CDR1 LGHNA and CDR2 YSLEER. This chain's CDR3 is CASSQDEVDSRTRSNEQFF. The CDR3 DNA sequence: TGCGCCAGCAGCCAAGATGAGGTGGACAGCCGCACCCGGTCCAATGAGCAGTTCTTC.

V usage is TRBV4-1 and J usage is TRBJ1-4, with 10 bases matching TRBD1. The CDR3 runs to 15 residues. The trim removed 4 bases at V and 7 bases at J, leaving 6 bases unmatched. Germline lookup yields CDR1 MGHRA and CDR2 YSYEKL. Here the CDR3 DNA reads TGCGCCAGCAGCCCCCAGACAGGGGGCCCTGAAAAACTGTTTTTT. The encoded protein is CASSPQTGGPEKLFF.

V and J are TRBV24-1 and TRBJ1-1, with a tentative D call TRBD1 (5 bases). This CDR3 is built from 14 residues. CDR1 and CDR2 (germline): KGHDR, SFDVKD. Trimming left V 4 bases short and J 2 bases short, with 10 bases between. Here the CDR3 DNA reads TGTGCCACCAGTGAATCGACAGAAAACACTGAAGCTTTCTTT. It is translated as CATSESTENTEAFF.

The chain has TRBV5-8 and TRBJ1-1, with D maybe TRBD1 (6 bases). Germline V CDR1 and CDR2: SGHTS, YDEGEE. The CDR3 is 15 amino acids. Trimming stripped 4 bases from V and 2 bases from J, with 15 bases between. The CDR3 region has the DNA TGTGCCAGCAGCCCGCTAACAGGGCTTAACACTGAAGCTTTCTTT. Its protein product is CASSPLTGLNTEAFF.

The V gene is TRBV5-1, the J gene TRBJ2-5, with D perhaps matching TRBD1 (5 bases). V was pared by 1 base and J by 5 bases, with 12 bases between. There are 14 residues in the CDR3. Germline assignment: CDR1 SGHRS and CDR2 YFSETQ. The CDR3 sequence is CASSLRGSRETQYF. The CDR3 DNA reads TGCGCCAGCAGCTTGAGGGGAAGCCGGGAGACCCAGTACTTC.

The V and J genes are TRBV24-1 and TRBJ2-3; 7 bases agree with TRBD2. This CDR3 has 16 amino acids. The germline CDR1 and CDR2 sequences are KGHDR and SFDVKD. With 11 bases clipped from V and 1 base from J, the junction kept 14 bases outside the gene matches. The CDR3 loop reads CAINRGGDLGTDTQYF. CDR3 bases: TGTGCCATCAACCGGGGAGGGGACCTGGGCACAGATACGCAGTATTTT.

The gene calls are TRBV7-9 and TRBJ1-1; D remains ambiguous. V dropped 10 bases and J dropped 4 bases, with 10 bases sitting between them. This CDR3 has 11 residues. Germline CDR1 and CDR2: SEHNR and FQNEAQ (reference sequence). This chain's CDR3 is CATGEGTEAFF. Written as DNA, the CDR3 is TGTGCCACCGGGGAGGGCACTGAAGCTTTCTTT.

This clone was counted a single time. The CDR3 is CASATGGSYEQYF. DNA of the CDR3: TGCGCCAGCGCGACAGGGGGCTCCTACGAGCAGTACTTC. This chain links TRBV5-1 with TRBJ2-7; 9 nucleotides agree with TRBD1. Trimming cost V 7 bases and J 0 bases; bases outside gene matches: 2. Germline V CDR1 and CDR2: SGHRS, YFSETQ. The CDR3 loop spans 13 amino acids.

The chain carries TRBV5-1 and TRBJ2-2, with 7 bases that match TRBD1. Germline V gene lookup returns CDR1 SGHRS and CDR2 YFSETQ. The CDR3 covers 13 residues. V trimming: 4 bases; J trimming: 4 bases; junction bases outside the gene matches: 1. The CDR3 is CASSRDSTGELFF. Here the CDR3 DNA reads TGCGCCAGCAGCAGGGACAGCACCGGGGAGCTGTTTTTT. The full variable domain, with the rest looked up from reference TRBV5-1 and TRBJ2-2, is KAGVTQTPRYLIKTRGQQVTLSCSPISGHRSVSWYQQTPGQGLQFLFEYFSETQRNKGNFPGRFSGRQFSNSRSEMNVSTLELGDSALYLCASSRDSTGELFFGEGSRLTVL.

The chain combines TRBV29-1 with TRBJ1-2; D call uncertain. This CDR3 has 13 amino acids. The germline gives CDR1 SQVTM, CDR2 ANQGSEA. The V end was cut by 1 base, the J end by 2 bases, with 8 bases between. The CDR3 nucleotides read TGCAGCGTTGAAGCGGTCGGGAACTATGGCTACACCTTC. Its protein product is CSVEAVGNYGYTF.

The chain couples TRBV5-1 to TRBJ1-1; D is perhaps TRBD1 (5 bases). The CDR3 length is 14 residues. Germline V gene data show CDR1 as SGHRS and CDR2 as YFSETQ. V dropped 4 bases and J dropped 2 bases, with 12 bases sitting between them. CDR3 DNA: TGCGCCAGCAGCCTCCGACAGACAAACACTGAAGCTTTCTTT. Residues: CASSLRQTNTEAFF.

The chain is built from TRBV18 and TRBJ1-2, with 12 bases aligning to TRBD1. The CDR3 loop spans 15 amino acids. CDR1 is KGHSH and CDR2 is LQKENI in the germline V gene. With 3 bases clipped from V and 5 bases from J, the junction kept 4 bases outside the gene matches. Written as DNA, the CDR3 is TGTGCCAGCTCACCGGGACAGGGGGCGTGGTATGGCTACACCTTC. Its translation: CASSPGQGAWYGYTF.

The gene calls are TRBV3-1 (or the pseudogene TRBV3-2) and TRBJ1-1; possibly TRBD1 for D (5 bases). The CDR3 covers 14 residues. CDR1 is LGHDT, CDR2 YNNKEL, per germline (reference sequence). Trimming removed 4 bases at V and 1 base at J, with 10 bases between. DNA of the CDR3: TGTGCCAGCAGCCCGTGGGGGGAGAACACTGAAGCTTTCTTT. Its protein product is CASSPWGENTEAFF.

The CDR3 DNA reads as TGTGCTAGTCGGTTGGGTGCGGCCCAGCGGGGGTCCACAGATACGCAGTATTTT. Its translation is CASRLGAAQRGSTDTQYF. The V gene is TRBV12-5, the J gene TRBJ2-3; 8 bases line up with TRBD2. The CDR3 totals 18 residues. V dropped 8 bases and J dropped 2; count of bases not matched to a gene: 18. Per germline, CDR1 LGHNT and CDR2 FRNRAP.

V usage is TRBV2 and J usage is TRBJ1-5; D may be TRBD1 (6 bases). The CDR3 consists of 13 residues. Germline CDR1 reads SNHLY; CDR2 reads FYNNEI. Trimming shortened V by 6 bases and J by 6 bases, and 12 bases separated the two germline ends. The CDR3, as DNA: TGTGCCAGCAGACTTAGGGGGGGTCAGCCCCAGCATTTT. Encoded protein: CASRLRGGQPQHF.